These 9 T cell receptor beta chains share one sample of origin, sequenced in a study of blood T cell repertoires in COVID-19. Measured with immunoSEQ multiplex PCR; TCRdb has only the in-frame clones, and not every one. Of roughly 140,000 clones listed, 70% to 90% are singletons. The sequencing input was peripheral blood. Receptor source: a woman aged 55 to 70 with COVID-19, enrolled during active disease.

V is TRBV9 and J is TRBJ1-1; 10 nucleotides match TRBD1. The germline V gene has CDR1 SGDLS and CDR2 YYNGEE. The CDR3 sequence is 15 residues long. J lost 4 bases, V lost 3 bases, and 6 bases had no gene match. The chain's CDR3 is CASSATGGGSTEAFF. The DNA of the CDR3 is TGTGCCAGCAGCGCGACAGGGGGCGGGAGCACTGAAGCTTTCTTT.

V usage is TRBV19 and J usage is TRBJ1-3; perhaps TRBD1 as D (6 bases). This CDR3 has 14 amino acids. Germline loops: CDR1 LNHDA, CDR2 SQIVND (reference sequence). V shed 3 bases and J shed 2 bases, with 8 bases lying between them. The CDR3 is CASSMRTAGNTIYF. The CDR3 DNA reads TGTGCCAGTAGTATGAGGACAGCTGGAAACACCATATATTTT.

DNA for the CDR3: TGTGCCAGCAGCCAACAGGGGGCGAATAGGGATGGCTACACCTTC. It translates to CASSQQGANRDGYTF. The chain uses TRBV6-2 or TRBV6-3 and TRBJ1-2; 9 bases agree with TRBD1. V lost 6 bases, J lost 6 bases, and 11 bases stayed unmatched. This CDR3 is built from 15 residues. The V gene's germline CDR1 is MNHEY and CDR2 SVGEGT.

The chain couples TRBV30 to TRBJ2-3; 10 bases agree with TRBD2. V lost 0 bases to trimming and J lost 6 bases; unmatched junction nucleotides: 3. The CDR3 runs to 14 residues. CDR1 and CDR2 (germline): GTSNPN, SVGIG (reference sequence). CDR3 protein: CAWSVDSGGDTQYF. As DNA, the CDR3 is TGTGCCTGGAGTGTAGATAGCGGGGGGGATACGCAGTATTTT.

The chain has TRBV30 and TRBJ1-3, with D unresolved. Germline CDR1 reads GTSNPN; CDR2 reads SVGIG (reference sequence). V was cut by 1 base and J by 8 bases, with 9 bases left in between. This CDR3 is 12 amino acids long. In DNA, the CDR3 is TGTGCCTGGAGTGAACAGTTGGACACCATATATTTT. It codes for CAWSEQLDTIYF.

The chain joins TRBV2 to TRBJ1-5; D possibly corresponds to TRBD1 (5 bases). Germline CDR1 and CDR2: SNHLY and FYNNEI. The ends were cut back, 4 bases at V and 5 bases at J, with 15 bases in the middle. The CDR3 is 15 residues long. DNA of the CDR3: TGTGCCAGCAGTGGGGGCTGGGCCGGGCATCAGCCCCAGCATTTT. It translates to CASSGGWAGHQPQHF.

This chain's CDR3 is CSVENAGTGGAGYGYTF. CDR3 coding DNA: TGCAGCGTTGAAAACGCCGGGACAGGGGGCGCAGGCTATGGCTACACCTTC. The rearrangement joins TRBV29-1 to TRBJ1-2; 12 nucleotides line up with TRBD1. The ends lost 2 bases at V and 4 bases at J; junction bases unmatched: 11. The CDR3 is 17 amino acids. Germline V gene sequence: CDR1 SQVTM, CDR2 ANQGSEA.

The CDR3 sequence: CASTWTWTTEIYGYTF. CDR3 DNA sequence: TGTGCCAGCACCTGGACATGGACTACAGAGATCTATGGCTACACCTTC. V and J are TRBV28 and TRBJ1-2; weak D call: TRBD1 (5 bases). Trimming removed 7 bases from V and 4 bases from J, with 22 bases in between. CDR3 length: 16 residues. The germline CDR1 and CDR2 sequences are MDHEN and SYDVKM.

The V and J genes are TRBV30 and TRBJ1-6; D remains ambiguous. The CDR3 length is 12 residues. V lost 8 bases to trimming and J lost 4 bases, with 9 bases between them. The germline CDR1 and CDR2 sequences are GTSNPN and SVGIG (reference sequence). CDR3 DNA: TGTGCCGGATCAGGTTATAATTCACCCCTCCACTTT. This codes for CAGSGYNSPLHF.